Presented here are 22 T cell receptor beta chains from one specimen sequenced in a study of cytomegalovirus exposure and HLA in healthy donors. The PCR used 60 Vbeta and 13 Jbeta primers. The data were produced by immunoSEQ multiplex PCR, yet TCRdb's version contains in-frame clones alone and is incomplete. Of 180,000 or so clones listed, roughly 75% were seen once; the top ten hold roughly 7.6%. Input material: PBMCs. The receptor set was obtained from a woman in her 40s in good health and CMV-seropositive.

CDR3 bases: TGTGCCAGCAGCCCAGGACTAGCGGGCGGACACTACGAGCAGTACTTC. As protein: CASSPGLAGGHYEQYF. The chain recombines TRBV5-5 with TRBJ2-7, with TRBD2 matching over 11 bases. CDR1 SGHKS and CDR2 YYEKEE come from the germline V gene (reference sequence). This CDR3 contains 16 residues. Trimming took 4 bases from V and 3 from J; bases not matched to a gene: 9.

The chain is built from TRBV6-5 and TRBJ2-2; tentatively, D is TRBD1 (6 bases). Trimming stripped 6 bases from V and 1 base from J, with 12 bases between. This CDR3 spans 15 amino acids. Germline lookup yields CDR1 MNHEY and CDR2 SVGAGI. CDR3 loop: CASRSDRRNTGELFF. In DNA, the CDR3 is TGTGCCAGCAGGTCTGACAGGAGGAACACCGGGGAGCTGTTTTTT.

This clone was found a few times. The J gene is TRBJ2-7, the V gene TRBV7-2, with 9 bases identical to TRBD1. The CDR3 has 14 residues. Trimming took 3 bases from V and 6 from J; bases not matched to a gene: 6. From germline, CDR1 is SGHTA and CDR2 FQGNSA. CDR3: CASSLGQGHIEQYF. In DNA, the CDR3 is TGTGCCAGCAGCTTGGGACAGGGTCATATCGAGCAGTACTTC.

The chain's CDR3 is CASSLMTSGYEQYF. CDR3 coding DNA: TGTGCCAGCAGCTTAATGACTAGCGGTTACGAGCAGTACTTC. V and J are TRBV11-1 and TRBJ2-7; TRBD2 agrees at 9 bases. J lost 4 bases, V lost 2 bases, and 3 bases had no gene match. The CDR3 totals 14 residues. Germline-derived CDR1 and CDR2 are SGHAT and FQDESV (reference sequence).

The rearrangement joins TRBV28 to TRBJ1-4; 7 nucleotides line up with TRBD1. After removal of 8 bases from V and 0 bases from J, the junction contained 3 bases not matched to a gene. Germline loops: CDR1 MDHEN, CDR2 SYDVKM. There are 14 residues in the CDR3. The CDR3 nucleotides are TGTGCCAGCGGACAGGTTACAACTAATGAAAAACTGTTTTTT. Translating gives CASGQVTTNEKLFF. Together with reference TRBV28 and TRBJ1-4, the CDR3 gives the full variable domain: DVKVTQSSRYLVKRTGEKVFLECVQDMDHENMFWYRQDPGLGLRLIYFSYDVKMKEKGDIPEGYSVSREKKERFSLILESASTNQTSMYLCASGQVTTNEKLFFGSGTQLSVL.

The chain recombines TRBV19 with TRBJ2-5, with D possibly matching TRBD1 (6 bases). The V gene's germline CDR1 is LNHDA and CDR2 SQIVND (reference sequence). The V gene lost 3 bases and the J gene lost 4 bases, with 9 bases spanning the gap. The CDR3 runs to 13 residues. CDR3 sequence (DNA): TGTGCCAGTAGTATGGGGGCGGGAGAGACCCAGTACTTC. It specifies CASSMGAGETQYF.

The rearrangement links TRBV27 to TRBJ2-2, with D perhaps TRBD2 (6 bases). Germline-derived CDR1 and CDR2 are MNHEY and SMNVEV (reference sequence). The V end lost 8 bases, the J end lost 6 bases, and 10 bases lay between the germline ends. The CDR3 sequence is 12 residues long. In nucleotides, the CDR3 is TGTGCCAGCGGATGGGGGGCCGGGGAGCTGTTTTTT. Translated, it gives CASGWGAGELFF.

This chain uses TRBV5-4 with TRBJ1-5, with 8 bases that match TRBD1. This CDR3 is built from 15 residues. Germline V gives CDR1 SGHNT, CDR2 YYREEE (reference sequence). V dropped 4 bases and J dropped 5; count of bases not matched to a gene: 8. The CDR3 DNA reads as TGTGCCAGCAGCGTTGGTGGCAGGGGGCATCAGCCCCAGCATTTT. It encodes CASSVGGRGHQPQHF.

This clone was counted a few times. This chain uses TRBV5-4 with TRBJ1-2; perhaps TRBD1 as D (5 bases). V lost 3 bases and J lost 4, with 16 bases in between. The CDR3 sequence is 15 residues long. Germline V gene data show CDR1 as SGHNT and CDR2 as YYREEE (reference sequence). CDR3 DNA: TGTGCCAGCAGCTCCCGAGCGGGGGAGAGCTATGGCTACACCTTC. Protein sequence: CASSSRAGESYGYTF.

The chain is built from TRBV28 and TRBJ2-7; perhaps TRBD2 as D (6 bases). V shed 7 bases and J shed 6 bases, with 16 bases lying between them. CDR1 MDHEN and CDR2 SYDVKM come from the germline V gene. The CDR3 runs to 13 residues. The DNA of the CDR3 is TGTGCCAGCACGGTCGGGAGTTCTACCGAGCAGTACTTC. This sequence encodes CASTVGSSTEQYF. Full variable domain (missing parts from reference TRBV28 and TRBJ2-7): DVKVTQSSRYLVKRTGEKVFLECVQDMDHENMFWYRQDPGLGLRLIYFSYDVKMKEKGDIPEGYSVSREKKERFSLILESASTNQTSMYLCASTVGSSTEQYFGPGTRLTVT.

This clone has only one observation. DNA for the CDR3: TGTGCCAGCAGCTTAGATACGAGGGCGGGAGGGAAGAATGAGCAGTTCTTC. Protein sequence: CASSLDTRAGGKNEQFF. The chain couples TRBV11-2 to TRBJ2-1, with 9 positions matching TRBD2. The CDR3 has 17 residues. Germline loops: CDR1 SGHAT, CDR2 FQNNGV. With V trimmed by 0 bases and J by 7 bases, 10 bases remained unmatched. Full variable domain (rest looked up from reference TRBV11-2 and TRBJ2-1): EAGVAQSPRYKIIEKRQSVAFWCNPISGHATLYWYQQILGQGPKLLIQFQNNGVVDDSQLPKDRFSAERLKGVDSTLKIQPAKLEDSAVYLCASSLDTRAGGKNEQFFGPGTRLTVL.

The chain couples TRBV4-2 to TRBJ2-5; 9 bases are a match to TRBD2. The CDR3 runs 16 residues. Looked up from germline, CDR1 is LGHNA and CDR2 is YNFKEQ. The V and J ends lost 2 bases and 1 base, in that order; junction bases with no gene match: 5. CDR3 sequence (DNA): TGTGCCAGCAGCCAATCGGCTAGCGGGACCCAAGAGACCCAGTACTTC. This translates into CASSQSASGTQETQYF.

J is TRBJ2-3 and V is TRBV7-9; weak D call: TRBD1 (5 bases). CDR1 and CDR2 from the germline V gene are SEHNR and FQNEAQ (reference sequence). The CDR3 is 13 residues long. The V end lost 5 bases, the J end lost 1 base, and 7 bases lay between the germline ends. The CDR3 is CASSARGTDTQYF. Written as DNA, the CDR3 is TGTGCCAGCAGCGCCAGGGGCACAGATACGCAGTATTTT.

This sequence joins TRBV6-1 and TRBJ2-3; D perhaps matches TRBD2 (5 bases). Germline V gives CDR1 MNHNS, CDR2 SASEGT. The CDR3 has 15 amino acids. V dropped 1 base and J dropped 6 bases, with 14 bases sitting between them. Here the CDR3 DNA reads TGTGCCAGCAGTGAAGTGGTAGGCCAGCGGGATACGCAGTATTTT. Translated: CASSEVVGQRDTQYF.

The V gene is TRBV6-6, the J gene TRBJ2-7, with D perhaps TRBD2 (6 bases). The CDR3 is 12 residues long. V was trimmed by 2 bases and J by 6 bases, leaving 8 bases between them. Per germline, CDR1 MNHNY and CDR2 SVGAGI (reference sequence). The CDR3 sequence is CASSYAGSEQYF. CDR3 nucleotides: TGTGCCAGCAGTTACGCGGGGAGCGAGCAGTACTTC.

The rearrangement uses TRBV28 and TRBJ2-2; the match to TRBD1 covers 10 bases. Per the germline V gene, CDR1 is MDHEN and CDR2 is SYDVKM. The ends lost 5 bases at V and 7 bases at J; junction bases unmatched: 7. The CDR3 runs 15 residues. CDR3 residues: CASSTPGTGVGELFF. The CDR3 bases are TGTGCCAGCAGTACCCCCGGGACAGGGGTCGGGGAGCTGTTTTTT.

This clone was counted a few times. The same CDR3 can be traced to other DNA sequences in this sample. The chain combines TRBV5-1 with TRBJ1-1, with D maybe TRBD1 (5 bases). CDR3 size: 14 residues. The germline CDR1 and CDR2 sequences are SGHRS and YFSETQ. Trimming took 1 base from V and 4 from J, leaving 11 bases between them. The CDR3 protein is CASSLTGGSTEAFF. In DNA form, the CDR3 reads TGCGCCAGCAGCTTGACGGGGGGGAGCACTGAAGCTTTCTTT. Full variable domain (outside the CDR3, taken from reference TRBV5-1 and TRBJ1-1): KAGVTQTPRYLIKTRGQQVTLSCSPISGHRSVSWYQQTPGQGLQFLFEYFSETQRNKGNFPGRFSGRQFSNSRSEMNVSTLELGDSALYLCASSLTGGSTEAFFGQGTRLTVV.

The chain employs TRBV5-1 and TRBJ1-5, with TRBD1 matching 11 bases. The junction had 7 bases not matched to a gene; V was cut back by 4 bases and J by 1 base. This CDR3 has 17 amino acids. Germline V gives CDR1 SGHRS, CDR2 YFSETQ. CDR3 coding DNA: TGCGCCAGCAGCCCAGGACAGGGGGCGCGGAGCAATCAGCCCCAGCATTTT. It is translated as CASSPGQGARSNQPQHF.

The sample holds a few counts of this clone. This chain uses TRBV2 with TRBJ1-2, with 8 bases that match TRBD1. CDR1 and CDR2 (germline): SNHLY, FYNNEI. The J segment lost 2 bases and the V segment lost 4 bases, leaving 3 bases of the junction unmatched. This CDR3 comprises 14 residues. The chain's CDR3 is CASSGQGRNYGYTF. CDR3 DNA sequence: TGTGCCAGCAGTGGACAGGGGAGAAACTATGGCTACACCTTC. Filled out from reference TRBV2 and TRBJ1-2, the complete variable domain reads EPEVTQTPSHQVTQMGQEVILRCVPISNHLYFYWYRQILGQKVEFLVSFYNNEISEKSEIFDDQFSVERPDGSNFTLKIRSTKLEDSAMYFCASSGQGRNYGYTFGSGTRLTVV.

V gene TRBV4-3 combines with J gene TRBJ2-1; 8 bases are shared with TRBD2. Germline V lookup: CDR1 LGHNA, CDR2 YSLEER. The CDR3 spans 15 residues. J gave up 10 bases and V 0 bases, and 8 bases lay outside the gene matches. CDR3 sequence reads: CASSQDRGRSGEQFF. In DNA, the CDR3 is TGCGCCAGCAGCCAAGATCGCGGGAGGTCGGGGGAGCAGTTCTTC.

The chain is built from TRBV19 and TRBJ2-7, with 11 bases lining up with TRBD2. In germline, CDR1 is LNHDA, CDR2 SQIVND (reference sequence). V was pared by 3 bases and J by 6 bases, with 19 bases of the junction left unmatched. This CDR3 is built from 19 residues. The CDR3 sequence: CASSILPRVSSGRMAEQYF. Written as DNA, the CDR3 is TGTGCCAGTAGTATTCTACCACGGGTTTCTAGCGGGAGGATGGCCGAGCAGTACTTC.

This clone came up a few times. This rearrangement joins TRBV7-3 to TRBJ2-2, with D hard to call. CDR1 and CDR2 (germline): SGHTA, FQGTGA. Trimming cost V 2 bases and J 4 bases, with 5 bases left between them. The CDR3 totals 13 residues. Here the CDR3 reads CASSLAITGELFF. The DNA for the CDR3 is TGTGCCAGCAGCTTAGCTATCACCGGGGAGCTGTTTTTT.